This T cell receptor beta chain emerged from a study of blood T cell repertoires in COVID-19. Authors' analysis steps: Quantification of nucleated cells was approximated via reference gene primer amplification. Profiled with immunoSEQ multiplex PCR; TCRdb holds only in-frame clones, not every one. That table gives V, J and clone size, and the DNA gave D and trimming. The data contain over 300,000 clones, about 86% of them singletons. Germline V gene lookup returns CDR1 SGHRS and CDR2 YFSETQ. This CDR3 contains 15 residues. The junction had 9 bases not matched to a gene; V was cut back by 4 bases and J by 3 bases.

Sequenced sample: peripheral blood. The chain has TRBV5-1 and TRBJ1-1; 7 bases fit TRBD1. This clonotype was sampled from a woman between 50 and 59 years old with acute or convalescent COVID-19. The CDR3 protein is CASSRNVGGDTEAFF. In DNA form, the CDR3 reads TGCGCCAGCAGCCGGAACGTAGGGGGCGACACTGAAGCTTTCTTT.